This entry lists 2 T cell receptor beta chains sequenced from one sample in a study of blood T cell repertoires in COVID-19. TCRdb keeps only in-frame clones here, not all; method: immunoSEQ multiplex PCR. Seen here are 110,000 or so clones, 81% observed once, and the top ten hold 1.5% to 1.7%. Source material: peripheral blood. The receptors come from a man over 45 with acute or convalescent COVID-19.

The chain links TRBV10-1 to TRBJ2-7; possibly TRBD2 for D (6 bases). The CDR3 runs to 15 residues. The V gene lost 2 bases and the J gene lost 2 bases, with 13 bases spanning the gap. Germline loops: CDR1 WNHNN, CDR2 SYGVQD (reference sequence). The CDR3 sequence: CASSEVRRGAYEQYF. For the CDR3, the DNA is TGCGCCAGCAGTGAGGTTCGGCGGGGAGCCTACGAGCAGTACTTC.

V gene TRBV6-1 combines with J gene TRBJ2-3; TRBD2 is a possible D gene (6 bases). The CDR3 totals 17 residues. V was trimmed by 1 base and J by 7 bases, leaving 21 bases between them. Germline CDR1 and CDR2: MNHNS and SASEGT. CDR3 DNA: TGTGCCAGCAGTGAAGGCTGGGACTCCCATAGAGGGAATACGCAGTATTTT. Translating it yields CASSEGWDSHRGNTQYF.